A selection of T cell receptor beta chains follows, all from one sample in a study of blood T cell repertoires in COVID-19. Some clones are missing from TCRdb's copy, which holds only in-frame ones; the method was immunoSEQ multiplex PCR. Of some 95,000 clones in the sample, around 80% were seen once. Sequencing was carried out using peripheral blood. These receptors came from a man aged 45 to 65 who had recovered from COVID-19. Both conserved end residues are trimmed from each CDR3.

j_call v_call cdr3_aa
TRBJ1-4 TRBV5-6 ASTTPGKNEKLF
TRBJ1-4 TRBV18 ASSPGAGAEKLF
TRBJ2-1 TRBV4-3 ASSPLLPPSDYNEQF
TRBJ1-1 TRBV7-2 ASSNRRNTEAF
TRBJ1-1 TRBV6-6 ASTPTGLNTEAF
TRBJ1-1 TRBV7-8 ASSRIVSTNTEAF
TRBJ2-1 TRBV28 ASGYGTGMKEWGNYNEQF
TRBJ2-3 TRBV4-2 ASSSGVDGSDTQY
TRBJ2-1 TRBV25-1 ASSESGTEHNEQF
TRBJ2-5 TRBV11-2 ASSLVAQETQY
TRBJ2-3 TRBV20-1 SASKAGGRTDTQY
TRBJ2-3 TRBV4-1 ASSQEGRITQY
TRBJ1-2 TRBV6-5 ASSYGDRAGYT
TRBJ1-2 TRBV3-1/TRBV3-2 ASSQRLGQGYGYT
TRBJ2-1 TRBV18 ASSPSGSAAYNEQF
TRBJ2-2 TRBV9 ASSVVSGAGELF
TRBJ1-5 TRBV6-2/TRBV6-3 ASSYSRNLRPQH
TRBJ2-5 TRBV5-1 ASSLEVQGAGKTQY
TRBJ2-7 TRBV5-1 ASSLATSGKASEQY
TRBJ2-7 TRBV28 ASSLAGARNEQY